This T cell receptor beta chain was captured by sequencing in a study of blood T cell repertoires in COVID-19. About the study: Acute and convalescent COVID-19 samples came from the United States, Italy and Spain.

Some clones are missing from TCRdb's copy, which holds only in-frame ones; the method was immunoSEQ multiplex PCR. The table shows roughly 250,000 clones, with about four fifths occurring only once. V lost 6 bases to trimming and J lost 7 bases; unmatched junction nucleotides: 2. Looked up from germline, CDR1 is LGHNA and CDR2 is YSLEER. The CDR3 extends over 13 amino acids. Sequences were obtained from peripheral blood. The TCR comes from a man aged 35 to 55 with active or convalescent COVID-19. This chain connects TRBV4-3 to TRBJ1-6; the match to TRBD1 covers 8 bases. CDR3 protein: CASRDRENSPLHF. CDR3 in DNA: TGCGCCAGCAGGGACAGGGAGAATTCACCCCTCCACTTT.